Shown below are 14 T cell receptor beta chains from a single sample sequenced in a study of blood T cell repertoires in COVID-19. The assay was immunoSEQ multiplex PCR, and TCRdb's table has in-frame clones only and misses some. Seen here are approximately 300,000 clones, around 87% observed once, and the top ten hold 3.5% to 4.5%. Material: PBMCs or T cells enriched from blood (not recorded which). Receptors originate from a woman aged 18-29 years with acute COVID-19.

This chain joins TRBV2 and TRBJ1-1, with D maybe TRBD1 (6 bases). Deletions cut 6 bases from V and 3 bases from J, with 17 bases between. Germline loops: CDR1 SNHLY, CDR2 FYNNEI. This CDR3 region has 15 residues. DNA of the CDR3: TGTGCCAGCAGCGTACAGGGTACCGGGGACACTGAAGCTTTCTTT. Translation gives CASSVQGTGDTEAFF.

This clone was found once. This chain connects TRBV5-6 to TRBJ2-2; 10 nucleotides agree with TRBD1. V lost 0 bases, J lost 3 bases, and 8 bases stayed unmatched. This CDR3 comprises 18 residues. Germline V CDR1 and CDR2: SGHDT, YYEEEE. The DNA of the CDR3 is TGTGCCAGCAGCTTGGCCTTCGTGGGGACAGGGGACACCGGGGAGCTGTTTTTT. Residues: CASSLAFVGTGDTGELFF. Full variable domain (missing parts from reference TRBV5-6 and TRBJ2-2): DAGVTQSPTHLIKTRGQQVTLRCSPKSGHDTVSWYQQALGQGPQFIFQYYEEEERQRGNFPDRFSGHQFPNYSSELNVNALLLGDSALYLCASSLAFVGTGDTGELFFGEGSRLTVL.

The chain employs TRBV19 and TRBJ1-1; no clear D gene. This CDR3 has 14 residues. Germline CDR1 and CDR2: LNHDA and SQIVND (reference sequence). Trimming took 1 base from V and 4 from J, leaving 10 bases between them. CDR3 sequence: CASSIAGAGTEAFF. In DNA form, the CDR3 reads TGTGCCAGTAGTATAGCAGGTGCGGGCACTGAAGCTTTCTTT.

The V call is TRBV9, the J call TRBJ1-1; no firm D call. The CDR3 sequence is 17 residues long. Germline V CDR1 and CDR2: SGDLS, YYNGEE. V lost 4 bases and J 3 bases, leaving 22 bases between the germline ends. The CDR3 region is CASSPRRRPVTHTEAFF. CDR3 nucleotide sequence: TGTGCCAGCAGCCCCCGCCGGCGGCCTGTAACCCACACTGAAGCTTTCTTT.

The chain is built from TRBV7-2 and TRBJ1-2; a weak D match, TRBD1 (6 bases). From germline, CDR1 is SGHTA and CDR2 FQGNSA. This CDR3 contains 15 residues. The ends were cut back, 0 bases at V and 11 bases at J, with 19 bases in the middle. Written as DNA, the CDR3 is TGTGCCAGCAGCTTAGCCTCCGGACAGCCATTCGGTTACACCTTC. The encoded protein is CASSLASGQPFGYTF.

The chain joins TRBV6-5 to TRBJ1-3, with TRBD1 matching 7 bases. The V and J ends lost 4 bases and 9 bases, in that order; junction bases with no gene match: 6. This CDR3 contains 13 residues. Germline V CDR1 and CDR2: MNHEY, SVGAGI. The CDR3 loop reads CASSSDRASTIYF. The CDR3, as DNA: TGTGCCAGCAGTTCCGACAGGGCTAGCACCATATATTTT.

The chain links TRBV29-1 to TRBJ2-5; weak D call: TRBD1 (6 bases). V dropped 4 bases and J dropped 4 bases, with 13 bases sitting between them. The CDR3 sequence is 13 residues long. Germline V CDR1 and CDR2: SQVTM, ANQGSEA. The CDR3, as DNA: TGCAGCGTTGGTGGACAGAGGGGAGAGACCCAGTACTTC. Its protein is CSVGGQRGETQYF.

The CDR3 DNA follows: TGTGCCAGCAGTCGGGACAGGGTCTCCTACGAGCAGTACTTC. This codes for CASSRDRVSYEQYF. The rearrangement links TRBV28 to TRBJ2-7; 9 bases align to TRBD1. Germline V CDR1 and CDR2: MDHEN, SYDVKM. J was trimmed by 0 bases and V by 5 bases; bases with no gene match: 2. CDR3 size: 14 residues.

In regard to this clone: In the same sample, other DNA sequences code for this CDR3. The chain combines TRBV9 with TRBJ1-1, with 7 nucleotides matching TRBD1. The CDR3 loop spans 14 amino acids. Trimming took 0 bases from V and 3 from J; bases not matched to a gene: 2. Germline V gene sequence: CDR1 SGDLS, CDR2 YYNGEE. The CDR3 is CASSVGQGDTEAFF. CDR3 in DNA: TGTGCCAGCAGCGTAGGACAGGGAGACACTGAAGCTTTCTTT.

J is TRBJ1-1 and V is TRBV12-3 or TRBV12-4; no firm D call. This CDR3 spans 13 amino acids. V was pared by 0 bases and J by 0 bases, with 2 bases between. CDR3 loop: CASSLALNTEAFF. CDR3 nucleotides: TGTGCCAGCAGTTTAGCCTTGAACACTGAAGCTTTCTTT.

The chain links TRBV27 to TRBJ1-2, with D maybe TRBD1 (6 bases). V was pared by 5 bases and J by 3 bases, with 10 bases between. The CDR3 has 13 residues. CDR1 and CDR2 (germline): MNHEY, SMNVEV (reference sequence). CDR3 in amino acids: CASSTGRDYGYTF. CDR3 nucleotide sequence: TGTGCCAGCAGTACAGGGAGGGACTATGGCTACACCTTC.

V is TRBV7-3 and J is TRBJ2-1; the D is unclear. Germline assignment: CDR1 SGHTA and CDR2 FQGTGA. The CDR3 covers 15 residues. The V gene lost 6 bases and the J gene lost 0 bases, with 12 bases spanning the gap. Here the CDR3 DNA reads TGTGCCAGCAGTTCAGACTGGAGCTCCTACAATGAGCAGTTCTTC. It specifies CASSSDWSSYNEQFF.

The chain is built from TRBV12-3 or TRBV12-4 and TRBJ2-1; weak D call: TRBD2 (5 bases). The CDR3 is 12 amino acids. Trimming shortened V by 0 bases and J by 13 bases, and 10 bases separated the two germline ends. The CDR3: CASSLAGTRQFF. DNA for the CDR3: TGTGCCAGCAGTTTAGCTGGAACTAGACAGTTCTTC.

The V and J genes are TRBV13 and TRBJ2-3; 9 nucleotides line up with TRBD2. Losses at the gene ends were 7 bases for V and 0 bases for J; bases not matched to a gene: 8. Germline V CDR1 and CDR2: PRHDT, FYEKMQ (reference sequence). CDR3 length: 16 residues. The CDR3 bases are TGTGCCAGCACCACCCGACTAGCGGCAAGCACAGATACGCAGTATTTT. The encoded protein is CASTTRLAASTDTQYF.